This is a list of T cell receptor beta chains from one sample in a study of T cells in Graves' hyperthyroidism and ophthalmopathy. TCRdb processed the multiplex PCR reads anew with MiXCR; each CDR3 protein has one entry. The table has some 300,000 distinct CDR3 sequences, about 13% seen once. The sample taken for sequencing was blood. The receptors were sampled from a woman aged 40 to 55 with Graves' hyperthyroidism. The CDR3 runs from the conserved cysteine through the conserved F or W. A D gene is named only where the DNA matches it firmly. Clone sizes are given selectively: once, few, many, or a class where the clone is expanded.

d_call	v_call	j_call	clone_size	cdr3_aa	cdr3_nt
-	TRBV6-5	TRBJ1-1	many	CASSYSRAPPMNTEAFF	TGTGCCAGCAGTTACTCTAGGGCGCCCCCCATGAACACTGAAGCTTTCTTT
TRBD1	TRBV29-1	TRBJ2-7	many	CSAGTGAYEQYF	TGCAGCGCCGGGACAGGGGCCTACGAGCAGTACTTC
-	TRBV12-3/TRBV12-4	TRBJ2-3	-	CASSFVRQQSDTQYF	TGTGCCAGCAGTTTTGTCCGTCAGCAGTCAGATACGCAGTATTTT
TRBD1	TRBV5-1	TRBJ2-5	-	CASSLLGQAEETQYF	TGCGCCAGCAGCTTATTGGGACAGGCTGAAGAGACCCAGTACTTC
-	TRBV3-1	TRBJ2-5	many	CASSQETGPQETQYF	TGTGCCAGCAGCCAAGAGACGGGACCCCAAGAGACCCAGTACTTC
-	TRBV29-1	TRBJ2-3	many	CSVGDRSTDTQYF	TGCAGCGTTGGAGACAGGAGCACAGATACGCAGTATTTT
TRBD2	TRBV12-3/TRBV12-4	TRBJ2-7	many	CASGQAGSYEQYF	TGTGCCAGCGGTCAAGCGGGATCCTACGAGCAGTACTTC
-	TRBV5-5	TRBJ1-4	-	CASSTDGRVYEKLFF	TGTGCCAGCAGCACGGACGGGAGGGTTTATGAAAAACTGTTTTTT
-	TRBV14	TRBJ2-7	many	CASSQVDSATYEQYF	TGTGCCAGCAGCCAAGTCGACAGCGCCACCTACGAGCAGTACTTC
-	TRBV5-8	TRBJ2-7	few	CASSFGGRPPYEQYF	TGTGCCAGCAGCTTTGGGGGGCGGCCACCCTACGAGCAGTACTTC
-	TRBV27	TRBJ1-1	many	CASSFVGWDTEAFF	TGTGCCAGCAGTTTTGTAGGGTGGGACACTGAAGCTTTCTTT
TRBD2	TRBV19	TRBJ2-5	few	CASSSFGLAGQETQYF	TGTGCCAGTAGCTCTTTCGGACTAGCGGGACAAGAGACCCAGTACTTC
-	TRBV7-9	TRBJ2-3	-	CASSVGGFPAYSTDTQYF	TGTGCCAGCAGCGTTGGGGGGTTTCCGGCATACAGCACAGATACGCAGTATTTT
-	TRBV12-3/TRBV12-4	TRBJ1-6	many	CASSLEQGGVPLHF	TGTGCCAGCAGTTTAGAACAGGGAGGGGTCCCCCTCCACTTT
-	TRBV19	TRBJ1-3	-	CASKPLDSFSGNTIYF	TGTGCCAGCAAACCATTGGACTCTTTCTCTGGAAACACCATATATTTT
TRBD2	TRBV19	TRBJ2-3	-	CASSLTSGRAQDTQYF	TGTGCCAGTAGTTTGACTAGCGGGAGGGCCCAAGATACGCAGTATTTT
TRBD2	TRBV20-1	TRBJ2-3	many	CSAEGLAGFGGTDTQYF	TGCAGTGCTGAGGGACTAGCGGGATTCGGGGGCACAGATACGCAGTATTTT
-	TRBV3-1	TRBJ2-1	many	CASSQAGAVEQFF	TGTGCCAGCAGCCAAGCAGGGGCGGTCGAGCAGTTCTTC
-	TRBV12-3/TRBV12-4	TRBJ2-7	few	CASSSEGLPGGLYEQYF	TGTGCCAGCAGTTCCGAGGGACTCCCAGGGGGACTCTACGAGCAGTACTTC
-	TRBV3-1	TRBJ2-2	-	CASSRGQGGDGELFF	TGTGCCAGCAGCCGAGGACAGGGAGGGGACGGGGAGCTGTTTTTT
TRBD1	TRBV6-1	TRBJ1-1	many	CASSTHRGGLNTEAFF	TGTGCCAGCAGTACCCACAGGGGGGGTTTGAACACTGAAGCTTTCTTT